This T cell receptor beta chain was found in a study of radiation and T cells in renal cell carcinoma (TCRdb year 2020). Regarding the research as a whole: Samples were obtained from a clinical trial, in which 15 Gy stereotactic body radiation therapy was delivered to primary renal cell carcinomas and nephrectomy was performed 4 weeks later. In the 53 samples combined, about 4 million unique CDR3 nucleotide sequences were found, encoding some 2,500,000 unique CDR3 amino acid sequences. In total, 50 to 60 samples underwent TCR beta sequencing: around 25 tumors plus 27 peripheral blood samples.

This specimen's time point label, per the study, means: baseline pretreatment blood. Reading the label with the study, this specimen's treatment or condition is: 15 Gy SBRT to primary tumor, nephrectomy 4 weeks later. To track tumor-enriched clonotypes, serial peripheral blood was sampled from radiation-treated patients at baseline and at 2 weeks and 4 weeks after SBRT. Renal cell carcinoma with clear cell pathology was present in all patients. Genomic DNA for TCR sequencing was prepared using the QIAamp DNA Blood Mini Kit (Qiagen). The analyses included only samples that passed all quality control checks. With respect to this clone: It lacks a known antigen. It has no much larger one-base neighbor in the sample; base qualities were not kept.

Following the manufacturer's recommendations, the immunoSEQ kit was used to generate TCR beta libraries from genomic DNA. To prepare the libraries, a first multiplex PCR with proprietary primers was run, followed by a second PCR that added unique barcodes, and a bead cleanup was done after each round. Each sample batch included a kit-provided positive control reaction and a negative control reaction. The final libraries were assessed on an Agilent 4200 TapeStation D1000 ScreenTape, pooled by volume, and quantified by qPCR. Sequencing ran on an Illumina NextSeq500 with a MidOutput 150-cycle cartridge, using 156 Read1 and 15 Index1 cycles with kit custom primers. The pooled library was loaded at 1.0 pM, and about 20% PhiX control was spiked in. The authors' pipeline ran thus. The vendor-processed data were analyzed in R, and a clonotype was defined as all T cells that share the same CDR3 nucleotide sequence. For clone abundance analyses, frequencies were normalized to the 10,000 most abundant clones per sample. Before analysis, public T cell clones were removed, and these numbered fewer than six per sample on average. A difference in abundance of at least 32-fold between compartments was used to define tumor-enriched and baseline blood-enriched clonotypes. Clonotypes expanded or contracted between blood time points were identified with a beta-binomial differential abundance model. Similarity between tumor and blood repertoires was quantified using the Baroni-Urbani and Buser coefficient, and groups were compared with two-tailed Wilcoxon tests in R. The table comes from immuneACCESS by way of TCRdb, which keeps in-frame sequences with V and J called. Part of the clones is missing from these tables; in studies checked, under half for an unresolved V gene and the rest for unknown reasons. V, J and clone size were drawn from that table, and D and trimming were deduced from the DNA. In all, the sample holds approximately 120,000 clones, and around 84% of those were seen once. The ten most abundant clones make up 3% of the sample.

Between the V and J ends, shortened by 0 bases and 2 bases respectively, the junction contains 11 bases. The CDR3, from cysteine to phenylalanine, totals 15 residues. Only the CDR3 DNA is retained, 45 bases long and in frame from the first base. The germline V gene sets CDR1 to SGHRS and CDR2 to YFSETQ. Results the study describes overall, beyond this receptor: Because pretreatment tumor biopsies were not available, the baseline intratumoral presence of clonotypes could not be determined. The single-armed trial design could not address effects of radiation dose or scheduling on the TCR repertoire. Changes in the blood repertoire were not tracked past 4 weeks after treatment. In blood, the top tumor clonotypes increased between baseline and 2 weeks post-radiation and then shrank by 4 weeks, which suggests that tumor-resident clones expanded only transiently.

The chain employs TRBV5-1 and TRBJ2-5; matching of 5 bases hints at TRBD2 as the D gene. Sequencing used blood, obtained from a patient whose treatment included radiotherapy and nephrectomy. The clonotype comes from a woman aged 60 to 75 with renal cell carcinoma. CDR3 reads: CASSLGTGQQETQYF. The sequenced DNA is TGCGCCAGCAGCTTGGGGACTGGGCAACAAGAGACCCAGTACTTC.